The table lists the clone carrying this TCR beta chain with many counts. Its antigen is unknown. Separate cDNA molecules received unique molecular identifiers, which the library attached to them. TCRdb re-analysed the RACE reads in MiXCR, keeping a single row per CDR3 protein. This table holds approximately 370,000 distinct CDR3 sequences, 4.5% to 5.5% found once. This sample is part of a study of human T cells and chemical hapten exposure. Study-wide context: Diphenylcyclopropenone was applied weekly to patients' scalps across the approximately 24-week study. Study-wide points: Versus controls, expanded TCRs had significantly more large CDR3 similarity clusters. After DPC sensitization, TCRs above 1 in 1000 frequency showed no change.

Time point indicated: pre-sensitization, week 0. This sample's treatment: therapeutic diphenylcyclopropenone sensitization with weekly scalp DPC. The CDR3 consists of 13 residues. V was shortened by 3 bases and J by 9 bases, with 12 bases between the two germline ends. The sequence was collected from a woman younger than 35 with alopecia areata. Some clones in this sample may be carry-over from other donors' samples. The specimen comprised whole blood, sampled in connection with sensitization to the hapten diphenylcyclopropenone (DPC). V and J are TRBV12-3 or TRBV12-4 and TRBJ2-1; D uncertain. The CDR3 loop is CASSFVQAREQFF. DNA of the CDR3: TGTGCCAGCAGTTTTGTCCAGGCACGTGAGCAGTTCTTC.